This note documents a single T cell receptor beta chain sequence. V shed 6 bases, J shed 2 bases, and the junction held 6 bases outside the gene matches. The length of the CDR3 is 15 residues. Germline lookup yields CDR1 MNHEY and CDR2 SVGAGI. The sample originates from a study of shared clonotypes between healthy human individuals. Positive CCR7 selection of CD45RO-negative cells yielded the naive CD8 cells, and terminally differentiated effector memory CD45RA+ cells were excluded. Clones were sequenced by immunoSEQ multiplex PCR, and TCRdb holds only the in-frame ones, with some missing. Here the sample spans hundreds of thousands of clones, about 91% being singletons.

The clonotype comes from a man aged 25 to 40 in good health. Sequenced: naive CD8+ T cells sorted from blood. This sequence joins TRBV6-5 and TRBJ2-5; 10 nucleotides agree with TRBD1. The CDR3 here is CASRRTGGYQETQYF. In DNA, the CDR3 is TGTGCCAGCAGGCGGACAGGGGGTTATCAAGAGACCCAGTACTTC.